Following are 14 T cell receptor beta chains from one sample sequenced in a study of OX40 agonist ivuxolimab in advanced cancers. The table came from immunoSEQ multiplex PCR; TCRdb's copy has only in-frame clones and leaves some out. The sample records about 48,000 clones, around 90% being singletons. Sequencing used CD4+ or CD8+ T cells sorted from blood, obtained in a trial of the OX40 agonist ivuxolimab. The source is an adult with an advanced solid tumor such as melanoma, head and neck, liver or kidney cancer.

V usage is TRBV10-2 and J usage is TRBJ2-3; 10 bases fit TRBD1. The trim removed 0 bases at V and 5 bases at J, leaving 2 bases unmatched. CDR1 is WSHSY and CDR2 is SAAADI in the germline V gene. The length of the CDR3 is 15 residues. The CDR3 protein is CASSESRDRGDTQYF. The DNA of the CDR3 is TGCGCCAGCAGTGAGTCCCGGGACAGGGGAGATACGCAGTATTTT.

This clone was recorded a few times. V usage is TRBV5-1 and J usage is TRBJ2-1; D is unresolved. CDR1 and CDR2 from the germline V gene are SGHRS and YFSETQ. Trimming stripped 4 bases from V and 5 bases from J, with 13 bases between. This CDR3 has 14 residues. CDR3 coding DNA: TGCGCCAGCAGCCCCATGTCCCTAGACAATGAGCAGTTCTTC. It specifies CASSPMSLDNEQFF. The variable domain in full, with the rest retrieved from reference TRBV5-1 and TRBJ2-1, is KAGVTQTPRYLIKTRGQQVTLSCSPISGHRSVSWYQQTPGQGLQFLFEYFSETQRNKGNFPGRFSGRQFSNSRSEMNVSTLELGDSALYLCASSPMSLDNEQFFGPGTRLTVL.

This chain links TRBV27 with TRBJ2-3; the D is unclear. The CDR3 extends over 14 amino acids. Trimming shortened V by 0 bases and J by 5 bases, and 9 bases separated the two germline ends. Germline values: CDR1 MNHEY, CDR2 SMNVEV (reference sequence). CDR3 nucleotides: TGTGCCAGCAGTTTATCTCACACACAAGATACGCAGTATTTT. As protein: CASSLSHTQDTQYF.

The gene calls are TRBV28 and TRBJ1-5, with no clear D. Germline V gene sequence: CDR1 MDHEN, CDR2 SYDVKM. V was trimmed by 2 bases and J by 3 bases, leaving 8 bases between them. The CDR3 is made up of 14 amino acids. The CDR3 spells CASSLNSNNQPQHF. In DNA, the CDR3 is TGTGCCAGCAGTTTAAACAGTAACAATCAGCCCCAGCATTTT.

The V and J genes are TRBV7-9 and TRBJ2-2, with 8 nucleotides matching TRBD1. Germline V gene data show CDR1 as SEHNR and CDR2 as FQNEAQ (reference sequence). The CDR3 loop spans 15 amino acids. The V gene end was trimmed by 3 bases and the J gene end by 4 bases; junction bases not matched to a gene: 4. CDR3 in amino acids: CASSFRDRSTGELFF. As DNA, the CDR3 is TGTGCCAGCAGCTTCCGGGACAGGAGCACCGGGGAGCTGTTTTTT.

The sample holds a few counts of this clone. V usage is TRBV27 and J usage is TRBJ1-1; D is unclear. The CDR3 loop spans 12 amino acids. Germline V gene sequence: CDR1 MNHEY, CDR2 SMNVEV (reference sequence). The V end lost 6 bases, the J end lost 1 base, and 6 bases lay between the germline ends. The CDR3 region is CASSVANTEAFF. The CDR3 DNA is TGTGCCAGCAGCGTAGCGAACACTGAAGCTTTCTTT.

V usage is TRBV27 and J usage is TRBJ2-5; 7 positions match TRBD2. The V gene end was trimmed by 2 bases and the J gene end by 5 bases; junction bases not matched to a gene: 2. The length of the CDR3 is 13 residues. CDR1 and CDR2 from the germline V gene are MNHEY and SMNVEV (reference sequence). The CDR3 DNA follows: TGTGCCAGCAGTTTAGCGGGGGACGAGACCCAGTACTTC. As protein: CASSLAGDETQYF.

V gene TRBV6-5 combines with J gene TRBJ2-7; the match to TRBD2 covers 8 bases. From germline, CDR1 is MNHEY and CDR2 SVGAGI. The CDR3 is 14 amino acids. The V and J ends lost 6 bases and 3 bases, in that order; junction bases with no gene match: 7. CDR3 sequence reads: CASSNGGGYYEQYF. The CDR3 bases are TGTGCCAGCAGCAACGGGGGGGGGTACTACGAGCAGTACTTC.

This clone was recorded only once. This sequence joins TRBV9 and TRBJ1-1; D gene ambiguous. Between the trimmed V and J ends, which lost 0 bases and 8 bases, there was a span of 14 bases. The CDR3 is 14 amino acids. Germline CDR1 is SGDLS and CDR2 is YYNGEE. CDR3 DNA: TGTGCCAGCAGCGTAGAGCATTACACCGCAGAAGCTTTCTTT. Translated, it gives CASSVEHYTAEAFF.

The CDR3 DNA follows: TGTGCCAGCAGCTTATCCCTACAGGGAGATGGGGCCAACGTCCTGACTTTC. This codes for CASSLSLQGDGANVLTF. The J gene is TRBJ2-6, the V gene TRBV11-2; possibly TRBD1 for D (6 bases). V was cut by 2 bases and J by 3 bases, with 14 bases left in between. Germline loops: CDR1 SGHAT, CDR2 FQNNGV. The CDR3 extends over 17 amino acids.

The chain combines TRBV4-1 with TRBJ1-5; D remains ambiguous. Germline-derived CDR1 and CDR2 are MGHRA and YSYEKL. V was clipped by 4 bases and J by 6 bases, with 10 bases between them. CDR3 size: 13 residues. The chain's CDR3 is CASSPREFQPQHF. Here the CDR3 DNA reads TGCGCCAGCAGCCCGAGGGAGTTTCAGCCCCAGCATTTT.

The V call is TRBV7-8, the J call TRBJ2-7; perhaps TRBD2 as D (6 bases). Germline CDR1 reads SGHVS; CDR2 reads FQNEAQ. CDR3 size: 12 residues. V was shortened by 8 bases and J by 5 bases, with 13 bases between the two germline ends. CDR3 in amino acids: CASGYGGHEQYF. The CDR3 DNA reads TGTGCCAGCGGATACGGGGGTCACGAGCAGTACTTC. Full variable domain (outside the CDR3, taken from reference TRBV7-8 and TRBJ2-7): GAGVSQSPRYKVAKRGQDVALRCDPISGHVSLFWYQQALGQGPEFLTYFQNEAQLDKSGLPSDRFFAERPEGSVSTLKIQRTQQEDSAVYLCASGYGGHEQYFGPGTRLTVT.

The chain couples TRBV28 to TRBJ2-5; 9 bases agree with TRBD1. The J call may be incorrect, as the DNA end agrees better with TRBJ2-7. Germline V gives CDR1 MDHEN, CDR2 SYDVKM. This CDR3 is built from 13 residues. CDR3 nucleotides: TGTGCCAGCAGCCCGGGACAGGGTTACGAGCAGTACTTC. Protein sequence: CASSPGQGYEQYF.

The chain employs TRBV6-5 and TRBJ2-7; D remains ambiguous. Per germline, CDR1 MNHEY and CDR2 SVGAGI. There are 13 residues in the CDR3. The ends were cut back, 5 bases at V and 6 bases at J, with 14 bases in the middle. The CDR3 DNA sequence: TGTGCCAGCAGTCCTGGACCGCTCTCCGAGCAGTACTTC. It is translated as CASSPGPLSEQYF.